This T cell receptor beta chain was recorded in a study of lymphopenia after photon versus proton radiotherapy. Germline V gene lookup returns CDR1 SNHLY and CDR2 FYNNEI. V lost 2 bases and J lost 11, with 15 bases in between. The CDR3 sequence is 14 residues long. Assay used: immunoSEQ multiplex PCR; TCRdb lists only in-frame clones, some missing. The table lists around 150,000 clones, approximately 91% of them singletons. The specimen was peripheral blood, collected from a patient treated with photon-based radiotherapy. This TCR came from a man in his fifties or sixties with gastric cancer. The gene calls are TRBV2 and TRBJ1-4; no firm D call. CDR3: CASSESEAMRKLFF. CDR3 coding DNA: TGTGCCAGCAGTGAATCGGAAGCAATGCGGAAACTGTTTTTT.